Each of the 4 T cell receptor beta chains below was sequenced from the same sample in a study of glioma-infiltrating T cells after dendritic cell vaccination. Clones were sequenced by immunoSEQ multiplex PCR, and TCRdb holds only the in-frame ones, with some missing. The sample includes tens of thousands of clones, over 75% of them seen just once. The sequencing here drew on blood, taken before dendritic cell vaccination. These receptors came from a human donor with glioblastoma.

The chain carries TRBV6-4 and TRBJ1-2; D not resolved. The CDR3 loop spans 14 amino acids. With 2 bases removed from V and 7 bases from J, the gap between germline ends came to 14 bases. Germline V lookup: CDR1 MRHNA, CDR2 SNTAGT. The CDR3 DNA reads TGTGCCAGCAGTGACGAGGGCAGAATTCGTGGCTACACCTTC. This gives the protein CASSDEGRIRGYTF.

V is TRBV30 and J is TRBJ2-7, with 10 bases lining up with TRBD2. The CDR3 spans 15 residues. CDR1 and CDR2 from the germline V gene are GTSNPN and SVGIG (reference sequence). With V trimmed by 5 bases and J by 5 bases, 12 bases remained unmatched. CDR3 DNA sequence: TGTGCCTGGTTAGCGGGAGGCCTAGGTAGCCACGAGCAGTACTTC. Translation: CAWLAGGLGSHEQYF.

V usage is TRBV4-1 and J usage is TRBJ1-4; 8 positions match TRBD1. Looked up from germline, CDR1 is MGHRA and CDR2 is YSYEKL. This CDR3 contains 15 residues. V lost 3 bases and J lost 4; bases outside the gene matches: 4. CDR3 protein: CASSHGQGGNEKLFF. The CDR3 DNA is TGCGCCAGCAGCCACGGACAGGGTGGTAATGAAAAACTGTTTTTT.

The rearrangement uses TRBV10-1 and TRBJ2-1, with D tentatively TRBD1 (6 bases). In germline, CDR1 is WNHNN, CDR2 SYGVQD (reference sequence). This CDR3 spans 16 amino acids. V was trimmed by 2 bases and J by 0 bases, leaving 11 bases between them. CDR3: CASSEGGGSSYNEQFF. The CDR3 DNA reads TGCGCCAGCAGTGAGGGGGGCGGCAGCTCCTACAATGAGCAGTTCTTC.